This T cell receptor beta chain was identified during a study of shared T cell receptors in the human thymus (dated by TCRdb to the early 2020s). Notes on the research overall: The study examined how self-reactive, shared T-cell receptor alpha chains are generated in the human thymus.

This clone was recorded a few times. Its antigen target is currently unknown. The record has no base qualities; no much larger clone is one base away. Library preparation employed the immunoSEQ multiplex PCR assay. Held by TCRdb, this immuneACCESS table contains in-frame sequences only and omits some clones. Under half of the omission traces to an unresolved V gene where checked; the cause of the rest is unknown. This sample gives roughly 660,000 clones in total; around 89% of them show up just once. The ten largest clones capture approximately 0.011% of the sample. V is reduced by 4 bases and J by 3 bases, leaving a spacing of 9 bases between them. Reading the germline V gene gives CDR1 SQVTM and CDR2 ANQGSEA. The CDR3 holds 12 amino acids from the cysteine to the phenylalanine. CDR3 DNA is the only sequence kept; it has 36 bases, read in frame from the first base. These data were likewise used in another study, on human thymus T cells. Reported in the second study: The donors were immunologically healthy infants in Finland who had open corrective cardiac surgery for congenital heart defects. Thymus tissue was collected as surgical resects that were removed during corrective cardiac surgery. Usage of V and J gene segments appeared to be biased in both the thymic and the peripheral blood repertoires. Highly overlapping thymic TCR repertoires among unrelated individuals were reported in the related research. TCR alpha and beta repertoires from fewer than ten infant thymus samples and four related peripheral blood samples were characterized in the study. Donor ages ranged from roughly 7 to 250 days, and the cohort comprised six male and a couple of female infants. Thymocytes were released mechanically from tissue and stored at -70 °C as pellets of roughly 9.5-32 million cells. A QIAsymphony instrument was used to extract genomic DNA from the frozen cell pellets. Using the immunoSEQ multiplex PCR assay, the TCRB and TCRAD loci were amplified from a standardized quantity of quality-controlled genomic DNA. The amplicons covered the V(D)J region and were long enough to include the CDR3 and to identify the V and J genes. Through the commercial immunoSEQ service, the amplicons were sequenced on an Illumina platform. Primer bias and sequencing errors were corrected as previously described, and TCRAD and TCRB were defined on the basis of the IMGT database. Repertoires were analysed with immunoSEQ Analyzer 3.0 and VDJTools, covering basic statistics, V/J segment usage, diversity estimates, rarefaction and pairwise overlap. Chao1, ChaoE, Efron-Thisted, Shannon and inverse Simpson indices were used to estimate diversity, which was also estimated on datasets down-sampled to the smallest sample. Repertoire overlap was assessed by strict matching of CDR3 nucleotide sequence, V gene and J gene, and clustering was done by Jaccard-based multidimensional scaling. On average, thymus samples gave around 880,000 unique TCRB clonotypes, whereas blood samples gave roughly 86,000.

The TCR comes from a boy under three years old with a congenital heart defect. Donor details come from another sample of the same person, matched by shared clones. Source material: thymocytes. This sequence uses TRBV29-1 and TRBJ1-1; the D gene is perhaps TRBD1, on 5 matching bases. In nucleotide form, the sequence is TGCAGCGTTGCCTTACAGGACACTGAAGCTTTCTTT. This gives the protein CSVALQDTEAFF.